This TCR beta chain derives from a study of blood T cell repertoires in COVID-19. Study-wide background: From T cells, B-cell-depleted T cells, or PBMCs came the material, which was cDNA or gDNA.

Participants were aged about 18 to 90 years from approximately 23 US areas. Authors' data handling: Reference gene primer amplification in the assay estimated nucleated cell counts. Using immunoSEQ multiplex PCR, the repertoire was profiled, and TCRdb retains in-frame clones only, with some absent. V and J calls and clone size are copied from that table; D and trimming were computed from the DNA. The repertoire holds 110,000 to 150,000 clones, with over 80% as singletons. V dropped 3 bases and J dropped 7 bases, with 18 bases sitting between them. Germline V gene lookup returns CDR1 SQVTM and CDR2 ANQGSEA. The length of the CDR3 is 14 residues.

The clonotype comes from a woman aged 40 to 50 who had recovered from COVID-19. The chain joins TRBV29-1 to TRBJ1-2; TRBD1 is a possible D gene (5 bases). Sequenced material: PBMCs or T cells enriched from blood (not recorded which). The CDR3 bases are TGCAGCGTTGAGATCCGCCGGACATCCGCTGGCTACACCTTC. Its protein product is CSVEIRRTSAGYTF.